This TCR beta chain appears in the sequencing data of a study of shared clonotypes between healthy human individuals. Measured with immunoSEQ multiplex PCR; TCRdb has only the in-frame clones, and not every one. The sample holds under 1,900,000 clones, 98% to 99% seen once. Germline V gene data show CDR1 as MRHNA and CDR2 as SNTAGT. The length of the CDR3 is 13 residues. Trimming cost V 6 bases and J 5 bases; bases outside gene matches: 5. The sequencing sample was made of naive CD4+ T cells sorted from blood. Noted subset: CD45RA+ positively selected. V is TRBV6-4 and J is TRBJ1-1; 8 bases align to TRBD1. The clonotype comes from a man aged 30 to 39 in good health. CDR3 coding DNA: TGTGCCAGCAGCCAGGGGGCTTTTACTGAAGCTTTCTTT. This codes for CASSQGAFTEAFF.